Listed here is a single T cell receptor beta chain. Its antigen is as yet unknown. The sample originates from a study of T cell responses to AZD1222 COVID-19 vaccine. Study-level findings and limits: Only a handful of AZD1222 recipients were seropositive at baseline. Possibly, clonal diversity was underestimated; donors were largely white British and included more females. Two AZD1222 doses significantly raised spike-specific TCR breadth and depth over controls.

TCRdb's copy holds only in-frame clones and misses some; the assay was immunoSEQ multiplex PCR. Found here are 95,000 to 110,000 clones, over 75% of them singletons; the top ten hold 20% to 25%. Sequenced here: peripheral blood, sampled on day 0 of AZD1222 vaccination. This receptor was taken from an adult in good health.

The CDR3 DNA sequence: TGTGCCAGCGGTCGGACAGGGCAGTCCCAGCCCCAGCATTTT. It translates to CASGRTGQSQPQHF. The V and J genes are TRBV3-1 (or the pseudogene TRBV3-2) and TRBJ1-5; 8 nucleotides match TRBD1. Losses at the gene ends were 8 bases for V and 7 bases for J; bases not matched to a gene: 10. The CDR3 length is 14 residues. Germline CDR1 is LGHDT and CDR2 is YNNKEL (reference sequence).